These 17 T cell receptor beta chains were all obtained from the same sample, sequenced in a study of blood T cell repertoires in COVID-19 (dated by TCRdb to 2019 to 2021). The library was prepared using the immunoSEQ multiplex PCR assay. TCRdb's version of the immuneACCESS table is confined to in-frame rearrangements and falls short of the full clone set. An unresolved V gene accounts for under half of the shortfall where checked; the remainder is of unknown origin. The sample has 130,000 to 150,000 clones on record, roughly 86% of them singletons. In total, the top ten clones hold about 10% of the sample. The specimen was peripheral blood. These receptors were taken from a man aged 45 to 65 with active or convalescent COVID-19.

This clone is a singleton in its sample. The V call is TRBV5-1, the J call TRBJ2-1; TRBD2 agrees at 9 bases. The J segment lost 8 bases and the V segment lost 4 bases, leaving 4 bases of the junction unmatched. The length of the CDR3 is 13 residues. Germline values: CDR1 SGHRS, CDR2 YFSETQ. As DNA, the CDR3 is TGCGCCAGCAGCGTAGCGGGAGCCCATGAGCAGTTCTTC. Its translation: CASSVAGAHEQFF. The full variable domain, its missing parts supplied by reference TRBV5-1 and TRBJ2-1, is KAGVTQTPRYLIKTRGQQVTLSCSPISGHRSVSWYQQTPGQGLQFLFEYFSETQRNKGNFPGRFSGRQFSNSRSEMNVSTLELGDSALYLCASSVAGAHEQFFGPGTRLTVL.

V gene TRBV2 combines with J gene TRBJ2-2; 7 nucleotides line up with TRBD1. Germline loops: CDR1 SNHLY, CDR2 FYNNEI. The CDR3 runs 15 residues. Trimming cost V 4 bases and J 0 bases; bases outside gene matches: 2. The CDR3 spells CASSGTGSNTGELFF. As DNA, the CDR3 is TGTGCCAGCAGTGGGACAGGATCGAACACCGGGGAGCTGTTTTTT.

This chain joins TRBV7-9 and TRBJ2-5, with 10 bases identical to TRBD2. This CDR3 spans 14 amino acids. Germline V lookup: CDR1 SEHNR, CDR2 FQNEAQ (reference sequence). Trimming at V came to 6 bases and at J to 4 bases, leaving 5 bases not matched to a gene. CDR3 residues: CASSQAGGVETQYF. The DNA of the CDR3 is TGTGCCAGCAGTCAAGCGGGAGGGGTAGAGACCCAGTACTTC.

This clone was detected only once. The chain links TRBV3-1 (or the pseudogene TRBV3-2) to TRBJ2-3; the D gene is possibly TRBD2 (5 bases). Germline assignment: CDR1 LGHDT and CDR2 YNNKEL (reference sequence). This CDR3 is 15 amino acids long. Trimming left V 4 bases short and J 1 base short, with 12 bases between. The CDR3 protein is CASSPNDGGTDTQYF. As DNA, the CDR3 is TGTGCCAGCAGCCCAAATGACGGGGGCACAGATACGCAGTATTTT.

The V and J genes are TRBV12-3 or TRBV12-4 and TRBJ2-7, with 7 bases fitting TRBD1. V shed 10 bases and J 6 bases; nucleotides not matched to a gene: 9. The CDR3 consists of 12 residues. CDR3 in amino acids: CATQGKGREQYF. The CDR3 nucleotides read TGTGCCACACAGGGGAAAGGACGCGAGCAGTACTTC.

This clone has only a few counts. This chain joins TRBV5-1 and TRBJ2-1; 9 bases agree with TRBD2. V dropped 2 bases and J dropped 3; count of bases not matched to a gene: 6. The CDR3 length is 16 residues. Germline loops: CDR1 SGHRS, CDR2 YFSETQ. CDR3 loop: CASSLQASGNYNEQFF. CDR3 coding DNA: TGCGCCAGCAGCTTACAGGCTAGCGGGAACTACAATGAGCAGTTCTTC.

The gene calls are TRBV5-1 and TRBJ2-5; D not resolved. This CDR3 is 15 amino acids long. The germline V gene has CDR1 SGHRS and CDR2 YFSETQ. The V and J ends lost 0 bases and 4 bases respectively, with 13 bases between them. In DNA, the CDR3 is TGCGCCAGCAGCTTGGGGCTAGTTAACACAGAGACCCAGTACTTC. Translated: CASSLGLVNTETQYF.

The CDR3 reads CSASGGYGTGENTGELFF. In DNA form, the CDR3 reads TGCAGTGCTAGTGGGGGGTATGGGACAGGGGAGAACACCGGGGAGCTGTTTTTT. The V and J genes are TRBV20-1 and TRBJ2-2; 10 bases align to TRBD1. Germline assignment: CDR1 DFQATT and CDR2 SNEGSKA (reference sequence). V lost 3 bases, J lost 1 base, and 11 bases stayed unmatched. The CDR3 runs to 18 residues.

The chain uses TRBV7-9 and TRBJ2-1; 7 bases agree with TRBD1. Germline CDR1 is SEHNR and CDR2 is FQNEAQ (reference sequence). This CDR3 has 14 residues. V shed 5 bases and J 7 bases; nucleotides not matched to a gene: 8. The CDR3 protein is CASSQGEADNEQFF. Here the CDR3 DNA reads TGTGCCAGCAGCCAGGGGGAAGCGGATAATGAGCAGTTCTTC.

V usage is TRBV15 and J usage is TRBJ2-3, with D unclear. The CDR3 runs to 12 residues. From germline, CDR1 is LNHNV and CDR2 YYDKDF (reference sequence). V was clipped by 5 bases and J by 6 bases, with 9 bases between them. For the CDR3, the DNA is TGTGCCACCAGCCGTCCCCGGGATACGCAGTATTTT. It codes for CATSRPRDTQYF.

The V and J genes are TRBV7-9 and TRBJ2-5, with D possibly matching TRBD2 (5 bases). Per germline, CDR1 SEHNR and CDR2 FQNEAQ (reference sequence). This CDR3 region has 14 residues. Trimming cost V 1 base and J 1 base, with 7 bases left between them. CDR3 nucleotide sequence: TGTGCCAGCAGCTTAGGAACTAGCCAAGAGACCCAGTACTTC. Its protein is CASSLGTSQETQYF. Full variable domain (rest looked up from reference TRBV7-9 and TRBJ2-5): DTGVSQNPRHKITKRGQNVTFRCDPISEHNRLYWYRQTLGQGPEFLTYFQNEAQLEKSRLLSDRFSAERPKGSFSTLEIQRTEQGDSAMYLCASSLGTSQETQYFGPGTRLLVL.

The chain carries TRBV28 and TRBJ1-6, with D possibly TRBD1 on 6 matching bases. CDR1 is MDHEN and CDR2 is SYDVKM in the germline V gene. The V gene lost 3 bases and the J gene lost 9 bases, with 15 bases spanning the gap. The CDR3 contains 15 residues. The CDR3 DNA is TGTGCCAGCAGTTTGTCGCCAGGGACAAGTTCACCCCTCCACTTT. This codes for CASSLSPGTSSPLHF.

The chain joins TRBV6-5 to TRBJ1-4; 10 nucleotides line up with TRBD1. Germline V gene lookup returns CDR1 MNHEY and CDR2 SVGAGI. Germline trimming cut 0 bases from V and 6 bases from J; bases unmatched to any gene: 4. The CDR3 is made up of 16 amino acids. CDR3 bases: TGTGCCAGCAGTTACTCGATCGGGACAGGGGATGAAAAACTGTTTTTT. Encoded protein: CASSYSIGTGDEKLFF.

This clone was observed a handful of times. The chain combines TRBV24-1 with TRBJ1-5; D is ambiguous. Germline V gives CDR1 KGHDR, CDR2 SFDVKD. This CDR3 is built from 14 residues. Trimming left V 7 bases short and J 2 bases short, with 11 bases between. CDR3 in amino acids: CATSPSGGNQPQHF. CDR3 DNA sequence: TGTGCCACCAGCCCCTCGGGAGGCAATCAGCCCCAGCATTTT.

The V gene is TRBV24-1, the J gene TRBJ2-5; 9 bases are shared with TRBD1. Per germline, CDR1 KGHDR and CDR2 SFDVKD. The junction had 11 bases not matched to a gene; V was cut back by 3 bases and J by 4 bases. The CDR3 sequence is 17 residues long. CDR3 region: CATSDRLQGARRETQYF. The CDR3 DNA is TGTGCCACCAGTGATAGACTACAGGGGGCTAGGAGAGAGACCCAGTACTTC.

The V gene is TRBV14, the J gene TRBJ1-6; TRBD1 matches 10 bases. This CDR3 comprises 16 residues. The J segment lost 8 bases and the V segment lost 4 bases, leaving 8 bases of the junction unmatched. Germline CDR1 and CDR2: SGHDN and FVKESK. The CDR3 reads CASSRPGTGDHSPLHF. In nucleotides, the CDR3 is TGTGCCAGCAGCCGGCCCGGGACAGGGGATCATTCACCCCTCCACTTT.

This clone was detected only a few times. The chain is built from TRBV6-2 or TRBV6-3 and TRBJ1-1; no reliable D call. The CDR3 is 13 residues long. Trimming pared 0 bases from V and 6 bases from J, leaving 8 bases between. From germline, CDR1 is MNHEY and CDR2 SVGEGT. The CDR3 spells CASSYSEAAEAFF. CDR3 in DNA: TGTGCCAGCAGTTACTCTGAGGCTGCTGAAGCTTTCTTT.